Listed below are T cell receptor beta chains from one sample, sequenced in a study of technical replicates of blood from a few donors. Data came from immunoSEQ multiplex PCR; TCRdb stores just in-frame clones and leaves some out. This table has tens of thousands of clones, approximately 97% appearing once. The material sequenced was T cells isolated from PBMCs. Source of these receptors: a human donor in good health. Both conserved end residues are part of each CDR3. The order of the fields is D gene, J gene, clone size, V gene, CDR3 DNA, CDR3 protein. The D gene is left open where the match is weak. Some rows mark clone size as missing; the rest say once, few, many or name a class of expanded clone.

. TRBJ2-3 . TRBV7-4 TGTGCCAGCACCCCCCTGAGAGCAGATACGCAGTATTTT CASTPLRADTQYF
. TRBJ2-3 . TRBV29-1 TGCAGCGTTCTTTCCAGGGGTTCTACAGATACGCAGTATTTT CSVLSRGSTDTQYF
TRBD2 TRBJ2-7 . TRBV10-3 TGTGCCACCTCGGGACTAGCGGTGGTAGAGCAGTACTTC CATSGLAVVEQYF
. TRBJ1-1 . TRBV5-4 TGTGCCAGCGGCGCAGGGGTCTTGACTGAAGCTTTCTTT CASGAGVLTEAFF
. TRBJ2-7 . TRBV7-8 TGTGCCAGCAGCTCCCTCCGGGACTCCTACGAGCAGTACTTC CASSSLRDSYEQYF
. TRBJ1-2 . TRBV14 TGTGCCAGCAGCCAAGCCATCGGTGACAGAAAGGGCTACACCTTC CASSQAIGDRKGYTF
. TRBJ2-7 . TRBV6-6 TGTGCCAGCACGCCGGCTCCGGGCTACGAGCAGTACTTC CASTPAPGYEQYF
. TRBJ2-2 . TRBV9 TGTGCCAGCAGCGTAATCGCGGGCGGGGAGCTGTTTTTT CASSVIAGGELFF
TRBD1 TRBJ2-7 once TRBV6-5 TGTGCCAGCAGGGGAACCAGGGGGTACGAGCAGTACTTC CASRGTRGYEQYF
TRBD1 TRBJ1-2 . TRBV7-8 TGTGCCAGCAGCTTAGAAGCAGGGGGCTATAACCCGTATGGCTACACCTTC CASSLEAGGYNPYGYTF
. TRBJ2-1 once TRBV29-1 TGCAGCGCAAGCGCGAGCTCCTACAATGAGCAGTTCTTC CSASASSYNEQFF
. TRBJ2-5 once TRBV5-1 TGCGCCAGCAGCCCCGCGTCTAGCTACGAGACCCAGTACTTC CASSPASSYETQYF
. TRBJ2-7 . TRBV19 TGTGCCACCAACCAGGGGCCCGAGCAGTACTTC CATNQGPEQYF
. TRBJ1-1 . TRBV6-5 TGTGCCAGCAGTTACTGGGGGGGCGCGTTAAGAGTGGAAGCTTTCTTT CASSYWGGALRVEAFF
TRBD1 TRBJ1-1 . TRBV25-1 TGTGCCAGCAGTGAGAGGGGGCTCGAGGCTTTCTTT CASSERGLEAFF
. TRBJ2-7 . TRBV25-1 TGTGCCAGCAGTGATGGCAGGTACTACGAGCAGTACTTC CASSDGRYYEQYF
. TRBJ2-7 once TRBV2 TGTGCCAGCTCGGACTCCCTCTCCTACGAGCAGTACTTC CASSDSLSYEQYF
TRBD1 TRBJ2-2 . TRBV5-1 TGCGCCAGCAGCTTGGGCAGGGGGTTCGGCGGGGAGCTGTTTTTT CASSLGRGFGGELFF
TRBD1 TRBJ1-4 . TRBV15 TGTGCCACCAGCGGGGACAGGGGTACGTTTGAAAAACTGTTTTTT CATSGDRGTFEKLFF
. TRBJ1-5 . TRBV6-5 TGTGCCAGCAGTTATACAGGAAATCAGCCCCAGCATTTT CASSYTGNQPQHF
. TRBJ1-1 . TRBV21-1 TGTGCCAGCACCGGGACAGGGGAAGCGGACACTGAAGCTTTCTTT CASTGTGEADTEAFF
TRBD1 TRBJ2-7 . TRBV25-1 TGTGCCAGCAGTGGGACAGGGGGGTCAAGGGTCGACGAGCAGTACTTC CASSGTGGSRVDEQYF
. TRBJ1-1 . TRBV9 TGTGCCAGCAGCGTAGCTGATGGGGGCCCCAACACTGAAGCTTTCTTT CASSVADGGPNTEAFF
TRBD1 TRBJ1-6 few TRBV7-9 TGTGCCAGCAGCTTCGGACAGGGGGCGCCATATCAGCCCCTCCACTTT CASSFGQGAPYQPLHF
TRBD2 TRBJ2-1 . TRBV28 TGTGCCAGCATCCTAGCGGGAGATACCTCCTACAATGAGCAGTTCTTC CASILAGDTSYNEQFF
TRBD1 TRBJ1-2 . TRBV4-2 TGTGCCAGCAGCCAAGACTTGGAGGGGGCGCGTGGCTACACCTTC CASSQDLEGARGYTF
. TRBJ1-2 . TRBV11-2 TGTGCCAGCAGCTCCCCGGGTCCTAACTATGGCTACACCTTC CASSSPGPNYGYTF
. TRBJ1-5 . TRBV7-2 TGTGCCAGCAGCTCGAAAAGGACAGCCTCTCTCAATCAGCCCCAGCATTTT CASSSKRTASLNQPQHF
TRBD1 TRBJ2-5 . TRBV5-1 TGCGCCAGCAGCGGCGGGACAGGGGGGCAAGAGACCCAGTACTTC CASSGGTGGQETQYF
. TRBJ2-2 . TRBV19 TGTGCCAGTAGTATAAGAGATCGGGCCGGGGAGCTGTTTTTT CASSIRDRAGELFF
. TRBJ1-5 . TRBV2 TGTGCCAGCAGTGAGGGGCCGGTCGGGCAGCCCCAGCATTTT CASSEGPVGQPQHF